This T cell receptor (beta chain) was obtained from a study of naive and memory T cell subsets. Study results and caveats: Over 85% of naive TCR sequences appeared only once after error correction, unlike memory subsets. Especially in CD8 cells, naive repertoires contained a few larger clonotypes, possibly CD45RA-re-expressing memory cells.

The beta constant-region primer was an equimolar mix of two oligonucleotides covering TRBC1 and TRBC2. Ligated cDNA was amplified by four rounds of PCR with nested alpha and beta constant-region primers and SP2. Using its own MiXCR run on the UMI-ligation and nested PCR reads, TCRdb lists one record per CDR3 protein. The sample has around 140,000 distinct CDR3 sequences, 15% to 20% seen once. Regarding this clonotype: Antigen: not known.

Per the germline V gene, CDR1 is SGHRS and CDR2 is YFSETQ. The CDR3 loop spans 14 amino acids. V lost 5 bases and J lost 6, with 18 bases in between. The TCR was taken from a human donor in good health. This chain connects TRBV5-1 to TRBJ2-7, with D possibly TRBD1 on 6 matching bases. The sequencing sample was made of naive CD8+ T cells from blood. In DNA, the CDR3 is TGCGCCAGCAGAGGGGAACAGGGTTTTGGCGAGCAGTACTTC. This sequence encodes CASRGEQGFGEQYF.